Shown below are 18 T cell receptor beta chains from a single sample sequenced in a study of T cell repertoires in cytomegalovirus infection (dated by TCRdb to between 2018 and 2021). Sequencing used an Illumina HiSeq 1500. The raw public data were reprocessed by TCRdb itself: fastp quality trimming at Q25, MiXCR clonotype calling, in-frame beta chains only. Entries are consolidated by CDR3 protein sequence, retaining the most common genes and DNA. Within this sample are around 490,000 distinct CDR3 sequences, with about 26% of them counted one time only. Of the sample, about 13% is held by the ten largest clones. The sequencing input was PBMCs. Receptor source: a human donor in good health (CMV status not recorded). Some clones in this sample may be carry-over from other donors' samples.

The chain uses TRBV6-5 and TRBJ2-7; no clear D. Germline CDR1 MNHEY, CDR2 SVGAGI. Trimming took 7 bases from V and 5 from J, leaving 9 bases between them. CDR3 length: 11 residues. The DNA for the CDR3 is TGTGCCAGCACCGAACGTGACGAGCAGTACTTC. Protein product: CASTERDEQYF.

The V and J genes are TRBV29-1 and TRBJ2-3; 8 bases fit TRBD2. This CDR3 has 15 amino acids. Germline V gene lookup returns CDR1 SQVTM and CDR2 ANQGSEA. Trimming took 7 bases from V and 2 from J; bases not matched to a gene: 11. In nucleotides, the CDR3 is TGCAGCGCCGAAGCGAGCGGGAGCCCCACAGATACGCAGTATTTT. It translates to CSAEASGSPTDTQYF.

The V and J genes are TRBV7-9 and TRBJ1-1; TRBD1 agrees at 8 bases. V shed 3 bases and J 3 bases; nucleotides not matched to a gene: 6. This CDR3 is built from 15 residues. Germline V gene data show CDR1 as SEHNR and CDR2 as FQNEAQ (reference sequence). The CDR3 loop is CASSFDRGGDTEAFF. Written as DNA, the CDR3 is TGTGCCAGCAGCTTCGACAGGGGAGGTGACACTGAAGCTTTCTTT. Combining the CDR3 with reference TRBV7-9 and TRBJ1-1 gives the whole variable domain DTGVSQNPRHKITKRGQNVTFRCDPISEHNRLYWYRQTLGQGPEFLTYFQNEAQLEKSRLLSDRFSAERPKGSFSTLEIQRTEQGDSAMYLCASSFDRGGDTEAFFGQGTRLTVV.

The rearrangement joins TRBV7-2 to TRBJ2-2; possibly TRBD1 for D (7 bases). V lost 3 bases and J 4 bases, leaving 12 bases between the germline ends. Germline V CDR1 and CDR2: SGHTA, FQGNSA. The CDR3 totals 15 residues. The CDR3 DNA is TGTGCCAGCAGCTTTGGGACAGCGGGCACCGGGGAGCTGTTTTTT. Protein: CASSFGTAGTGELFF.

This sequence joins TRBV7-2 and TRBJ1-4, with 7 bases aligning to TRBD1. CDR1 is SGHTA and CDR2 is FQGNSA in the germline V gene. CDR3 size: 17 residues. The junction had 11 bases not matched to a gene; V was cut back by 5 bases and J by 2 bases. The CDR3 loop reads CASSATGRLGTNEKLFF. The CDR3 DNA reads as TGTGCCAGCAGCGCGACAGGGAGGCTGGGGACTAATGAAAAACTGTTTTTT.

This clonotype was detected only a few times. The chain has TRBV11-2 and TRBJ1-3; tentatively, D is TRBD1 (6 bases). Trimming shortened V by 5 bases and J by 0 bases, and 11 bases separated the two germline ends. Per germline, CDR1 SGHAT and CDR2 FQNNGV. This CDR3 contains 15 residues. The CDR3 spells CASSEGTRSGNTIYF. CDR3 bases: TGTGCCAGCAGCGAAGGGACACGCTCTGGAAACACCATATATTTT.

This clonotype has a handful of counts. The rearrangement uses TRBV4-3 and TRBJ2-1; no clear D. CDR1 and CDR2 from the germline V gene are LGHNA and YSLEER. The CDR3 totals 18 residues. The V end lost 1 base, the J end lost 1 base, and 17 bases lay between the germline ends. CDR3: CASSQALFPPSSYNEQFF. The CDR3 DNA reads TGCGCCAGCAGCCAAGCCTTGTTCCCCCCCTCTTCCTACAATGAGCAGTTCTTC.

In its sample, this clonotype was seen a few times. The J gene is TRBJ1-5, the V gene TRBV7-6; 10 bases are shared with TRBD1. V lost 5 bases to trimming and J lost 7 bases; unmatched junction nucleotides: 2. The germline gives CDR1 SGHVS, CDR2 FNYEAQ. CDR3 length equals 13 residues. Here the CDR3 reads CASSGTGAQPQHF. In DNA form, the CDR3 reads TGTGCCAGCAGCGGGACAGGGGCCCAGCCCCAGCATTTT.

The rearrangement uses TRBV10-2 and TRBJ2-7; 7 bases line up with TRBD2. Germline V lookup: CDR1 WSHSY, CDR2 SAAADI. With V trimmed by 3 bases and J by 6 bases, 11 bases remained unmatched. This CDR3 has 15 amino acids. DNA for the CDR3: TGCGCCAGCAGTGATCCCGGGACTATAGAGGGCGAGCAGTACGTC. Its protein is CASSDPGTIEGEQYV.

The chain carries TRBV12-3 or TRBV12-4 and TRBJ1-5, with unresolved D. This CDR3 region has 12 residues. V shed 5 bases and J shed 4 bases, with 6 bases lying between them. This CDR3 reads CASSAGNQPQHF. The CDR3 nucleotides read TGTGCCAGCAGTGCCGGAAATCAGCCCCAGCATTTT.

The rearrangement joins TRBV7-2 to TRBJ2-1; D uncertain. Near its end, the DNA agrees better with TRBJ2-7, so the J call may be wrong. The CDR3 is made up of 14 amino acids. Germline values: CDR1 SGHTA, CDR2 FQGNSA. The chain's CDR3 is CASSLILAYNEQYF. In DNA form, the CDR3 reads TGTGCCAGCAGCCTTATTTTAGCCTACAATGAGCAGTACTTC.

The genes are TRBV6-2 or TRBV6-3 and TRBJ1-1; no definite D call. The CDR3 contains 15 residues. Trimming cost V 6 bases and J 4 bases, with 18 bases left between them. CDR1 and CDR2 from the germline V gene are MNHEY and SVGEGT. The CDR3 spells CASSGPGSGVTEAFF. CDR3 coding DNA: TGTGCCAGCAGCGGTCCCGGCTCTGGGGTCACTGAAGCTTTCTTT.

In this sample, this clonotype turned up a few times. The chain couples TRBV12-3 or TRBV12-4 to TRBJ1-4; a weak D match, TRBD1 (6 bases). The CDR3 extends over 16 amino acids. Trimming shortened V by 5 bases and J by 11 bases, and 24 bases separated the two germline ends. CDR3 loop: CASSPPGGPLMRKLFF. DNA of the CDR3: TGTGCCAGCAGTCCCCCCGGGGGCCCCTTAATGAGGAAACTGTTTTTT.

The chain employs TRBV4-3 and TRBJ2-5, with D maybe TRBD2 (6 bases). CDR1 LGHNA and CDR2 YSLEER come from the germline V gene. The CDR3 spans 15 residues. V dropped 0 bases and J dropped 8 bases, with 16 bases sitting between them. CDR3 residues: CASSQDGEGGETQYF. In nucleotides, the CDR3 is TGCGCCAGCAGCCAAGATGGCGAGGGAGGTGAAACCCAGTACTTC.

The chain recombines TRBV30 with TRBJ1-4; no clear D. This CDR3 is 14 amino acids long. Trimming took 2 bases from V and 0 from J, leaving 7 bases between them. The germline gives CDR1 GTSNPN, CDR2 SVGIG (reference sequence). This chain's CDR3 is CAWSYGATNEKLFF. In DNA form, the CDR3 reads TGTGCCTGGAGTTACGGTGCAACTAATGAAAAACTGTTTTTT.

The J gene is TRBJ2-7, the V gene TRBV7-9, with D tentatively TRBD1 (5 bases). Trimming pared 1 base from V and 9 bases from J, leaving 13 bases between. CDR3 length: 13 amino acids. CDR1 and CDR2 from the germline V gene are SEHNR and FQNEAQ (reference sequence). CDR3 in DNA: TGTGCCAGCAGCTTAGGTTCCAGGGTTCGGCAGTACTTC. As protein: CASSLGSRVRQYF.

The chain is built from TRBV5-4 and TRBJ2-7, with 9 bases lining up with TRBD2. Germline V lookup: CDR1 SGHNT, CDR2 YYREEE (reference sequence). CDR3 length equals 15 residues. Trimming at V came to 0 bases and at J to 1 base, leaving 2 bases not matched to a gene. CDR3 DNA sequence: TGTGCCAGCAGCTTGGGACTAGCGGTATCCTACGAGCAGTACTTC. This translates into CASSLGLAVSYEQYF.

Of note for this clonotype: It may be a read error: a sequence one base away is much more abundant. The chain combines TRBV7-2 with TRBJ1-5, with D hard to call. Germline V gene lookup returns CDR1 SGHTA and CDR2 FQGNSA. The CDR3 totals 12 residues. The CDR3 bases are TGTGCCGGCAGCCGGTTGGTTGGGCCCCAGCATTTT. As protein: CAGSRLVGPQHF.